This T cell receptor (beta chain) was identified during a study of T cell changes during pregnancy in multiple sclerosis. Germline V gene sequence: CDR1 SGHDN, CDR2 FVKESK. This CDR3 spans 15 amino acids. V lost 3 bases and J 5 bases, leaving 17 bases between the germline ends. Assay used: immunoSEQ multiplex PCR; TCRdb lists only in-frame clones, some missing. This sample has some 120,000 clones, with approximately 93% found just once. The chain is built from TRBV14 and TRBJ2-7; a possible D gene is TRBD1 (6 bases). The TCR sequence derives from a female donor with multiple sclerosis, enrolled in a pregnancy study. Sequencing used peripheral blood, obtained before pregnancy. As DNA, the CDR3 is TGTGCCAGCAGCCAGGGCCTCATACCAGGGGACGAGCAGTACTTC. This codes for CASSQGLIPGDEQYF.